These T cell receptor beta chains were read from a single sample in a study of CXCR3-negative and CXCR3-positive naive CD8 T cells. Reanalyzing the 5' RACE reads, TCRdb keeps one entry per CDR3 protein, without DNA. The table gives 110,000 or so distinct CDR3 sequences; the top ten clones make up 0.35% to 0.4% of it. The sample was naive CXCR3+ CD8+ T cells from blood. These receptor sequences come from a human donor in good health. Some clones in this sample may be carry-over from other donors' samples. Both conserved end residues are part of each CDR3.

CDR3 length	V gene	J gene	CDR3 protein
18	TRBV9	TRBJ2-2	CASSVSERGSPNTGELFF
18	TRBV27	TRBJ2-7	CASSLSYDEPTTSLGQYF
13	TRBV7-9	TRBJ2-7	CASSLDGASEQYF
17	TRBV2	TRBJ2-3	CASSMEQRIYLTDTQYF
16	TRBV27	TRBJ2-3	CASSLLAGTGSDTQYF
14	TRBV5-4	TRBJ2-1	CASSLTAGSYEQFF
16	TRBV15	TRBJ1-1	CATSRSQREQGTEAFF
14	TRBV10-3	TRBJ2-3	CAIRTPSSTDTQYF
16	TRBV6-5	TRBJ2-5	CASSPLAGDLKETQYF
14	TRBV4-1	TRBJ1-5	CASSQEDGNQPQHF
14	TRBV28	TRBJ2-7	CSSSLPGGTYEQYF
13	TRBV5-4	TRBJ2-1	CASSFDLDNEQFF
15	TRBV9	TRBJ2-7	CASSVGSGQGNEQYF
15	TRBV19	TRBJ2-3	CASSQDRAGTDTQYF
15	TRBV7-9	TRBJ2-5	CASSRLGQVEETQYF
15	TRBV19	TRBJ2-7	CASSIFREGRYEQYF
14	TRBV7-9	TRBJ1-1	CASSDGGKNTEAFF
18	TRBV29-1	TRBJ2-3	CSVTHRTSGSIITDTQYF
13	TRBV20-1	TRBJ1-1	CSASWTVNTEAFF
17	TRBV15	TRBJ1-6	CATSTSRGQGPNSPLHF
16	TRBV6-5	TRBJ2-1	CASSYGGTNSYNEQFF
12	TRBV6-2/TRBV6-3	TRBJ1-1	CASSRAPTEAFF
13	TRBV19	TRBJ2-7	CASSANRGYEQYF
16	TRBV4-1	TRBJ2-1	CASSRLVTSGYNEQFF
12	TRBV28	TRBJ2-2	CASSSDTGELFF
15	TRBV18	TRBJ2-1	CASSPTVSHYNEQFF
15	TRBV11-3	TRBJ2-7	CASSRAPGGSDEQYF
12	TRBV7-9	TRBJ2-1	CASSLRPSEQFF
18	TRBV7-2	TRBJ2-2	CASSLPLRPGLNTGELFF
14	TRBV29-1	TRBJ2-1	CSVEGLAGVNEQFF
13	TRBV7-3	TRBJ2-3	CASSLKGTDTQYF
15	TRBV20-1	TRBJ2-5	CSAREQDRYQETQYF
11	TRBV13	TRBJ1-1	CASSLATEAFF
11	TRBV19	TRBJ1-1	CASTSNTEAFF
17	TRBV13	TRBJ2-5	CASSLATDTLWQETQYF
13	TRBV5-5	TRBJ1-1	CASSPGGAAGAFF
12	TRBV29-1	TRBJ1-1	CSVGQMNTEAFF
13	TRBV25-1	TRBJ1-4	CASLGTWNEKLFF
13	TRBV20-1	TRBJ2-7	CSGRLAASYEQYF
14	TRBV9	TRBJ2-7	CASSSGDHPYEQYF
15	TRBV6-2/TRBV6-3	TRBJ2-1	CASSYGGDPYNEQFF
13	TRBV3-1	TRBJ2-4	CASSQVEDNIQYF
14	TRBV29-1	TRBJ2-5	CSVEASTSLETQYF
13	TRBV6-5	TRBJ2-1	CASSYSMGHEQFF
15	TRBV6-5	TRBJ2-4	CASSYSEGAGDIQYF
13	TRBV7-9	TRBJ1-4	CASSWDVDEKLFF
13	TRBV20-1	TRBJ2-1	CSARAPTGNEQFF
16	TRBV5-1	TRBJ1-1	CASSLDPTGGGTEAFF
13	TRBV29-1	TRBJ2-1	CSVVGRASNEQFF
16	TRBV28	TRBJ2-7	CASSPLTDARGYEQYF
13	TRBV7-7	TRBJ2-3	CASSLVSTDTQYF
16	TRBV7-9	TRBJ2-6	CASSLTGVTGANVLTF
16	TRBV7-8	TRBJ1-1	CARSENLGGKNAEAFF
16	TRBV2	TRBJ2-1	CASSDPLSGTYNEQFF